What follows describes a single T cell receptor (beta chain). Its target antigen remains unknown. The input lacks base qualities; no much larger clone sits a single base away. The sample carries other DNA sequences with the same CDR3. From the germline V gene, CDR1 is SGHRS and CDR2 is YFSETQ. The CDR3 runs 15 amino acids, cysteine and phenylalanine included. Only the CDR3 part of the read is kept: 45 bases, read in frame from the first base. Relative to germline, V is missing 3 bases and J is missing 4 bases, with 4 bases of the junction outside any gene match. These data are taken from a study of OX40 agonist ivuxolimab in advanced cancers. Looking at the study overall: Ivuxolimab was an agonistic, fully human IgG2 monoclonal antibody directed against OX40 (CD134), a costimulatory receptor. Intravenous ivuxolimab was administered to patients every 2 weeks at six dose levels: 0.01, 0.1, 0.3, 1.5, 3 and 10 mg/kg. Among the roughly 52 dose-escalation patients, some 20 had hepatocellular carcinoma, 15 melanoma, 9 renal cell carcinoma and 9 head and neck cancer. A male proportion of under 85% and a mean age of approximately 62 years, ranging from 23 to 79, were recorded for the dose-escalation cohort. Prior anti-PD-1, anti-PD-L1 or anti-CTLA-4 therapy was permitted, and 30% to 50% of dose-escalation patients had received checkpoint inhibitors. Partial responses were achieved by three dose-escalation patients, of whom one had hepatocellular carcinoma and two had cutaneous melanoma. Peripheral TCRbeta sequencing aimed to test whether ivuxolimab altered TCR sequence diversity and caused clonal T-cell expansion. The paper reports the monotherapy dose-escalation portion (N of about 52 patients) of the phase I ivuxolimab trial. Broad study findings and their caveats: In the 0.1-3.0 mg/kg groups, partial responders had among the lowest normalized peripheral clonal expansion, particularly in CD8+ T cells. After ivuxolimab, more expanded clones were found on average in CD8+ T cells than in CD4+ T cells. Antigen specificity was not determined for the clonally expanded peripheral T cells. Low levels of normalized T-cell clonal expansion were also seen in some patients who did not respond. Clonal expansion of both CD4+ and CD8+ blood T cells was observed from baseline to week 6 at doses 0.1 to 3.0 mg/kg.

Patients with a history of autoimmune disease or receiving systemic immunosuppression were excluded from the trial. Peripheral blood for TCR sequencing was collected from all dose cohorts at baseline, on cycle 4 day 1, and on cycle 7 day 1. Samples were obtained from an open-label, multicenter, first-in-human phase I dose-escalation trial of ivuxolimab. The trial enrolled adults with locally advanced or metastatic head and neck squamous cell, hepatocellular, melanoma or renal cell carcinoma. Before TCR sequencing, CD4+ T cells and CD8+ T cells from peripheral blood were sorted into separate populations. To sequence the TCRbeta CDR3 region, genomic DNA was isolated from the sorted cells. TCRbeta CDR3 regions were sequenced using the immunoSEQ Assay. Sourced from immuneACCESS, this table was stored by TCRdb with only in-frame sequences that have V and J called. A share of the clones is absent; for the studies checked, an unresolved V gene accounts for under half, and the remainder has no known explanation. For this sample the table gives about 48,000 clones, of which around 89% were detected only once. Approximately 12% of the sample is in the top ten clones.

The rearranged segments are TRBV5-1 and TRBJ2-1; a stretch of 10 junction bases matches TRBD2. This specimen consisted of CD4+ or CD8+ T cells sorted from blood, obtained in a trial of the OX40 agonist ivuxolimab. This clonotype was sampled from an adult with an advanced solid tumor such as melanoma, head and neck, liver or kidney cancer. The CDR3 corresponds to CASSSGTSDYNEQFF. The bases read TGCGCCAGCAGCTCCGGGACTAGCGATTACAATGAGCAGTTCTTC.